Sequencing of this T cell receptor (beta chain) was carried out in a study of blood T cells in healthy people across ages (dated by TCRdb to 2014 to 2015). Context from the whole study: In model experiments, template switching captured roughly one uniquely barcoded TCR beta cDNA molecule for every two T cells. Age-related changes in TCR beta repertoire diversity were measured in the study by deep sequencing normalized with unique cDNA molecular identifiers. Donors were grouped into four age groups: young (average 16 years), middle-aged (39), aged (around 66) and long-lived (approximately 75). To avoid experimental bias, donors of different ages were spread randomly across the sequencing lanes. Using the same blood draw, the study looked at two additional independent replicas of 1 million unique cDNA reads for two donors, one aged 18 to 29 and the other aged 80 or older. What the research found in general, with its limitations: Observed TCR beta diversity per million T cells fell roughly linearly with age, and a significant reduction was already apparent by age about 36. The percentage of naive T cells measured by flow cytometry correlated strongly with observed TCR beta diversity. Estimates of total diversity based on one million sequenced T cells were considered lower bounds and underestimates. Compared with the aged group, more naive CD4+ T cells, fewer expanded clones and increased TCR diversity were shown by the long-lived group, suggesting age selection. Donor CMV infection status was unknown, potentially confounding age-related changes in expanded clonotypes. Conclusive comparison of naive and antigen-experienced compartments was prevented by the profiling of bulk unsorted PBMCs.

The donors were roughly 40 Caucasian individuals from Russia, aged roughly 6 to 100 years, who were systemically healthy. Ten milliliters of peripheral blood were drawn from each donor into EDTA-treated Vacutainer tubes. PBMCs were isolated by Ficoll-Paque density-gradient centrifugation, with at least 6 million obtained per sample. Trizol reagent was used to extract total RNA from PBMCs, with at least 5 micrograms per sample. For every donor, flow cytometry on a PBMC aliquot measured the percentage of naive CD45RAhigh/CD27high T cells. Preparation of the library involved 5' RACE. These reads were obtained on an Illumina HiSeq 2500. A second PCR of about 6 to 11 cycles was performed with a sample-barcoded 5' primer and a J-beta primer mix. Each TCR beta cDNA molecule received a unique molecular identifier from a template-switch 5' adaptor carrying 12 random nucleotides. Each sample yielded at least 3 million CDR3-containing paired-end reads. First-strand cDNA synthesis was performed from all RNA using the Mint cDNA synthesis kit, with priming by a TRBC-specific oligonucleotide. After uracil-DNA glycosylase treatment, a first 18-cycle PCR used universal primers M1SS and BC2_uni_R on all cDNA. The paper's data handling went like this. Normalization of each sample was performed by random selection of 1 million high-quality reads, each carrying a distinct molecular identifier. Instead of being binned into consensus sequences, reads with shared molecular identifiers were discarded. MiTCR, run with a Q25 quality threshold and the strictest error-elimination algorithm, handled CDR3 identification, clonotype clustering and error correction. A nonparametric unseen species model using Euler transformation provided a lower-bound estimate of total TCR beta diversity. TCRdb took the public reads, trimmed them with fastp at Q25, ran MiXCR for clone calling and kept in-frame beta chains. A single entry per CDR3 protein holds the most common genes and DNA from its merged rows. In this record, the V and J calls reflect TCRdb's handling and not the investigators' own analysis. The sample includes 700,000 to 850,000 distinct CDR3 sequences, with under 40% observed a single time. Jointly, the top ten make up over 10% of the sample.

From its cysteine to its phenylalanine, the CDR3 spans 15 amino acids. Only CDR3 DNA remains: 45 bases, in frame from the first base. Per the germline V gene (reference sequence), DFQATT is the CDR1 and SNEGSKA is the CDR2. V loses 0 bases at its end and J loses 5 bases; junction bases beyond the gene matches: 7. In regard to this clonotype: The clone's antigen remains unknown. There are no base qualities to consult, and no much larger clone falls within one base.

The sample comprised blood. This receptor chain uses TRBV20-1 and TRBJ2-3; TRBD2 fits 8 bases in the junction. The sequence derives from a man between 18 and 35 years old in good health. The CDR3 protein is CSARESGGLKDTQYF. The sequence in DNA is TGCAGTGCTAGAGAAAGCGGGGGCCTCAAAGATACGCAGTATTTT.